This T cell receptor (beta chain) was obtained from a study of OX40 agonist ivuxolimab in advanced cancers. Whole-study context: Dose-escalation cases comprised hepatocellular carcinoma, melanoma, renal cell or head and neck cancer.

Germline V gene sequence: CDR1 SGDLS, CDR2 YYNGEE. The CDR3 contains 14 residues. The junction had 8 bases not matched to a gene; V was cut back by 4 bases and J by 6 bases. Comments on this clone: Antigen unknown.

General observations from the study: Researchers did not determine the expanded peripheral T cells' antigen specificity.

Assay used: immunoSEQ multiplex PCR; TCRdb lists only in-frame clones, some missing. In the table there are fewer than 85,000 clones, 65% to 90% of which are singletons. The receptor comes from an adult with an advanced solid tumor such as melanoma, head and neck, liver or kidney cancer. The material was CD4+ or CD8+ T cells sorted from blood, obtained in a trial of the OX40 agonist ivuxolimab. The genes are TRBV9 and TRBJ2-3; 7 nucleotides match TRBD2. Here the CDR3 reads CASSLPMGGDTQYF. The CDR3 DNA reads TGTGCCAGCAGCCTTCCGATGGGGGGGGATACGCAGTATTTT.